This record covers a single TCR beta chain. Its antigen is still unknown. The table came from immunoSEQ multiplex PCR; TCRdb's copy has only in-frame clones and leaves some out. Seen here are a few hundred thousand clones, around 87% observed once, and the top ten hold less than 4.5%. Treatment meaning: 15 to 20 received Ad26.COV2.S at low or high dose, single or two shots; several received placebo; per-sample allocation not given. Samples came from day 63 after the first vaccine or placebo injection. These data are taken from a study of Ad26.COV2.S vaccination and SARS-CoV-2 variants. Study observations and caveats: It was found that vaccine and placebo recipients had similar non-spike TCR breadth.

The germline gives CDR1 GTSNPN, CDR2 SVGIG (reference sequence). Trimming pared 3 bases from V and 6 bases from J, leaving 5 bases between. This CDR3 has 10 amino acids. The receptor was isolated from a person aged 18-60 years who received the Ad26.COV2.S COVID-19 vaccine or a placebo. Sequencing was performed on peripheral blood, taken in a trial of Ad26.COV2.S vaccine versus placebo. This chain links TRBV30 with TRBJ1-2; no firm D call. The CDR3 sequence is CAWRSDGYTF. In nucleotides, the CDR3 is TGTGCCTGGAGGTCCGATGGCTACACCTTC. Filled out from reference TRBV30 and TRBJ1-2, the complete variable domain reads SQTIHQWPATLVQPVGSPLSLECTVEGTSNPNLYWYRQAAGRGLQLLFYSVGIGQISSEVPQNLSASRPQDRQFILSSKKLLLSDSGFYLCAWRSDGYTFGSGTRLTVV.